What follows are 23 T cell receptor beta chains derived from one specimen sequenced in a study of shared clonotypes between healthy human individuals. Repertoires were generated with immunoSEQ multiplex PCR, while TCRdb's copy carries only in-frame clones and drops some. The sample lists about 1,500,000 clones, roughly 96% occurring once. The sample comprised naive CD4+ T cells sorted from blood. Subset of the sample: CD45RA+ positively selected. The receptors were sampled from a man aged 25 to 40 in good health.

The chain combines TRBV7-6 with TRBJ1-5; no definite D call. The germline V and J ends were trimmed by 1 base and 6 bases, with 13 bases remaining between them. The CDR3 contains 15 residues. CDR1 is SGHVS and CDR2 is FNYEAQ in the germline V gene. The CDR3 reads CASSLDGVGLQPQHF. Written as DNA, the CDR3 is TGTGCCAGCAGCTTAGACGGAGTTGGTCTTCAGCCCCAGCATTTT.

Regarding this clone: Additional DNA sequences in this sample encode the identical CDR3. The rearrangement links TRBV28 to TRBJ1-5; tentatively, D is TRBD1 (6 bases). Looked up from germline, CDR1 is MDHEN and CDR2 is SYDVKM. The CDR3 runs 13 residues. Trimming left V 5 bases short and J 7 bases short, with 12 bases between. CDR3 loop: CASSLLGGQPQHF. The CDR3 coding sequence is TGTGCCAGCAGTCTTTTGGGGGGCCAGCCCCAGCATTTT.

This rearrangement joins TRBV5-1 to TRBJ2-2, with D perhaps TRBD2 (5 bases). The germline gives CDR1 SGHRS, CDR2 YFSETQ. Trimming left V 1 base short and J 0 bases short, with 16 bases between. This CDR3 region has 18 residues. The CDR3 here is CASSLLFGGLANTGELFF. CDR3 bases: TGCGCCAGCAGCTTGCTTTTTGGCGGACTTGCGAACACCGGGGAGCTGTTTTTT.

The V gene is TRBV18, the J gene TRBJ2-7, with D uncertain. Trimming cost V 3 bases and J 4 bases, with 13 bases left between them. CDR3 length equals 14 residues. CDR1 KGHSH and CDR2 LQKENI come from the germline V gene. The chain's CDR3 is CASSPLRLTYEQYF. Here the CDR3 DNA reads TGTGCCAGCTCACCCCTCCGCCTAACTTACGAGCAGTACTTC.

The chain recombines TRBV18 with TRBJ1-5, with D maybe TRBD1 (5 bases). The germline V gene has CDR1 KGHSH and CDR2 LQKENI. V was pared by 6 bases and J by 6 bases, with 18 bases between. The CDR3 sequence is 15 residues long. CDR3 amino acids: CASSLKVGAGQPQHF. CDR3 sequence (DNA): TGTGCCAGCTCTCTAAAGGTTGGGGCGGGTCAGCCCCAGCATTTT.

The chain employs TRBV5-1 and TRBJ1-4; D remains unclear. V was shortened by 4 bases and J by 7 bases, with 11 bases between the two germline ends. Germline V gene data show CDR1 as SGHRS and CDR2 as YFSETQ. CDR3 length equals 13 residues. The CDR3: CASSPQGGEKLFF. In DNA form, the CDR3 reads TGCGCCAGCAGCCCGCAAGGCGGTGAAAAACTGTTTTTT.

The V gene is TRBV11-2, the J gene TRBJ2-1, with no clear D. V was pared by 2 bases and J by 2 bases, with 4 bases between. The CDR3 extends over 13 amino acids. From germline, CDR1 is SGHAT and CDR2 FQNNGV. The CDR3 here is CASSLNPYNEQFF. The CDR3 nucleotides read TGTGCCAGCAGCTTAAATCCCTACAATGAGCAGTTCTTC.

The chain uses TRBV9 and TRBJ2-3; D gene uncertain. Germline CDR1 and CDR2: SGDLS and YYNGEE. This CDR3 region has 16 residues. The V and J ends lost 4 bases and 5 bases respectively, with 20 bases between them. The CDR3 protein is CASSLEASPWVDTQYF. The DNA for the CDR3 is TGTGCCAGCAGCCTAGAAGCGTCCCCCTGGGTAGATACGCAGTATTTT.

On this clone: Other DNA sequences within the sample encode an identical CDR3. The V call is TRBV27, the J call TRBJ2-7; D is unclear. V was shortened by 5 bases and J by 0 bases, with 8 bases between the two germline ends. The CDR3 has 13 amino acids. Germline V CDR1 and CDR2: MNHEY, SMNVEV (reference sequence). CDR3 region: CASSPSGSYEQYF. CDR3 sequence (DNA): TGTGCCAGCAGTCCATCTGGCTCCTACGAGCAGTACTTC.

The chain employs TRBV10-1 and TRBJ2-3, with 8 bases matching TRBD1. V shed 8 bases and J 4 bases; nucleotides not matched to a gene: 8. The germline V gene encodes CDR1 WNHNN and CDR2 SYGVQD (reference sequence). This CDR3 is 14 amino acids long. The CDR3 spells CASSRDRTADTQYF. The DNA of the CDR3 is TGCGCCAGCTCCCGGGACAGGACGGCAGATACGCAGTATTTT.

The CDR3 here is CASSEGGYEKLFF. The CDR3 DNA reads TGTGCCAGCAGTGAAGGAGGGTACGAAAAACTGTTTTTT. V and J are TRBV2 and TRBJ1-4, with D unclear. The CDR3 has 13 residues. V lost 1 base and J lost 8, with 8 bases in between. CDR1 is SNHLY and CDR2 is FYNNEI in the germline V gene.

Concerning this clone: Other DNA sequences in this sample translate to the same CDR3. The rearrangement joins TRBV28 to TRBJ1-1; 8 nucleotides line up with TRBD1. The junction had 5 bases not matched to a gene; V was cut back by 3 bases and J by 5 bases. Germline V gene lookup returns CDR1 MDHEN and CDR2 SYDVKM. This CDR3 is 14 amino acids long. The CDR3 is CASSFQGARTEAFF. DNA for the CDR3: TGTGCCAGCAGTTTTCAGGGGGCTCGGACTGAAGCTTTCTTT.

This chain joins TRBV6-1 and TRBJ2-4; D is unresolved. The CDR3 extends over 17 amino acids. Trimming shortened V by 3 bases and J by 1 base, and 16 bases separated the two germline ends. Germline lookup yields CDR1 MNHNS and CDR2 SASEGT. The CDR3 here is CASSDVSVSSAKNIQYF. The DNA for the CDR3 is TGTGCCAGCAGTGATGTTTCGGTATCCTCGGCCAAAAACATTCAGTACTTC.

The CDR3 sequence is CASSQGRTSGSFTDTQYF. The CDR3 coding sequence is TGTGCCAGCAGCCAAGGGAGGACTAGCGGGAGCTTCACAGATACGCAGTATTTT. The rearrangement joins TRBV14 to TRBJ2-3; 13 bases align to TRBD2. The CDR3 is 18 amino acids. V gave up 1 base and J gave up 2 bases; unmatched junction bases: 6. The germline V gene encodes CDR1 SGHDN and CDR2 FVKESK. The whole variable domain, filled in from reference TRBV14 and TRBJ2-3, reads EAGVTQFPSHSVIEKGQTVTLRCDPISGHDNLYWYRRVMGKEIKFLLHFVKESKQDESGMPNNRFLAERTGGTYSTLKVQPAELEDSGVYFCASSQGRTSGSFTDTQYFGPGTRLTVL.

V is TRBV28 and J is TRBJ1-1; a possible D gene is TRBD1 (6 bases). The length of the CDR3 is 15 residues. Germline V lookup: CDR1 MDHEN, CDR2 SYDVKM. V lost 3 bases and J 4 bases, leaving 15 bases between the germline ends. CDR3 sequence (DNA): TGTGCCAGCAGTTTGATGAGGGGGGCGAGCACTGAAGCTTTCTTT. Encoded protein: CASSLMRGASTEAFF.

The genes are TRBV18 and TRBJ2-3, with D unresolved. The CDR3 consists of 13 residues. Germline CDR1 and CDR2: KGHSH and LQKENI. Trimming shortened V by 3 bases and J by 3 bases, and 7 bases separated the two germline ends. The CDR3 DNA is TGTGCCAGCTCACCGTCCGCGACAGATACGCAGTATTTT. Encoded protein: CASSPSATDTQYF.

This chain connects TRBV7-3 to TRBJ2-1; 8 bases are shared with TRBD1. This CDR3 comprises 14 residues. V was pared by 5 bases and J by 10 bases, with 10 bases of the junction left unmatched. CDR1 is SGHTA and CDR2 is FQGTGA in the germline V gene. This chain's CDR3 is CASSPRDRSSEQFF. The CDR3 nucleotides read TGTGCCAGCAGCCCCCGGGACAGGTCTTCCGAGCAGTTCTTC.

The chain uses TRBV6-5 and TRBJ1-5, with TRBD1 matching 9 bases. Germline lookup yields CDR1 MNHEY and CDR2 SVGAGI. The CDR3 runs 13 residues. V lost 8 bases, J lost 4 bases, and 3 bases stayed unmatched. CDR3 region: CASSDRGNQPQHF. CDR3 DNA sequence: TGTGCCAGCTCCGACAGGGGGAATCAGCCCCAGCATTTT.

The chain carries TRBV29-1 and TRBJ2-5, with 15 nucleotides matching TRBD2. With V trimmed by 2 bases and J by 9 bases, 10 bases remained unmatched. Germline CDR1 SQVTM, CDR2 ANQGSEA. This CDR3 spans 16 amino acids. The CDR3 DNA sequence: TGCAGCGTTGAAATCCCCGGACTAGCGGGAGGGCCGGCCCAGTACTTC. It codes for CSVEIPGLAGGPAQYF.

As concerns this clone: A read error may account for a junction end that differs from germline. This rearrangement joins TRBV28 to TRBJ2-7; D may be TRBD1 (5 bases). Per the germline V gene, CDR1 is MDHEN and CDR2 is SYDVKM. CDR3 size: 12 residues. In nucleotides, the CDR3 is TGTGCCAGCTCCGTCTTTCGTTTCGGACATCTCTTC. It yields the protein CASSVFRFGHLF. The entire variable domain, with the rest obtained from reference TRBV28 and TRBJ2-7, is as follows: DVKVTQSSRYLVKRTGEKVFLECVQDMDHENMFWYRQDPGLGLRLIYFSYDVKMKEKGDIPEGYSVSREKKERFSLILESASTNQTSMYLCASSVFRFGHLFGPGTRLTVT.

This chain uses TRBV7-2 with TRBJ2-7, with D tentatively TRBD1 (6 bases). Germline V gives CDR1 SGHTA, CDR2 FQGNSA. The CDR3 length is 14 residues. Trimming shortened V by 5 bases and J by 5 bases, and 16 bases separated the two germline ends. The CDR3, as DNA: TGTGCCAGCAGCCCCCGCGAGCAGGGGCACGAGCAGTACTTC. Translation gives CASSPREQGHEQYF.

The V gene is TRBV6-5, the J gene TRBJ2-1; the D is unclear. The CDR3 covers 14 residues. The germline V and J ends were trimmed by 2 bases and 2 bases, with 7 bases remaining between them. Germline V gene sequence: CDR1 MNHEY, CDR2 SVGAGI. The CDR3, as DNA: TGTGCCAGCAGTTACGTTGGAACCTACAATGAGCAGTTCTTC. It yields the protein CASSYVGTYNEQFF.

The rearrangement uses TRBV13 and TRBJ2-3; 9 bases map to TRBD2. Unmatched junction bases numbered 5, after V lost 4 bases and J lost 0 bases. The CDR3 runs 16 residues. The germline V gene has CDR1 PRHDT and CDR2 FYEKMQ (reference sequence). CDR3: CASSWVAGDSTDTQYF. The CDR3 nucleotides read TGTGCCAGCAGCTGGGTAGCGGGAGATAGCACAGATACGCAGTATTTT.